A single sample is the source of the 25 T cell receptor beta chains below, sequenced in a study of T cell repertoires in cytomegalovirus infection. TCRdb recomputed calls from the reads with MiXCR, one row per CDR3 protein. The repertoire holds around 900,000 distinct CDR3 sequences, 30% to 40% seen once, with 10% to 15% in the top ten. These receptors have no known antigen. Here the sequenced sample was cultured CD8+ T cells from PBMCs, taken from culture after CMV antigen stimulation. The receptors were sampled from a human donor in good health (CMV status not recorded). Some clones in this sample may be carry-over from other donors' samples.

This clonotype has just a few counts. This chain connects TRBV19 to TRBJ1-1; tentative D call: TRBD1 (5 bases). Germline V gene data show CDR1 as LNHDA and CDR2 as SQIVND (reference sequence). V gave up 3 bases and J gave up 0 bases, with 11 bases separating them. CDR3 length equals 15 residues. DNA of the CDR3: TGTGCCAGTAGTATCGGGGCACGAGTGAACACTGAAGCTTTCTTT. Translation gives CASSIGARVNTEAFF.

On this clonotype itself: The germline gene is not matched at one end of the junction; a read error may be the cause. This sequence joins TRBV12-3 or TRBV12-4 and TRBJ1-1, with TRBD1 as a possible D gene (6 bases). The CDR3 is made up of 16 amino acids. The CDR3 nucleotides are TGTGCCAGCACCTTAATGGGACATTCTTTTTCGTCTGAATCTTTCTTT. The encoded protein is CASTLMGHSFSSESFF.

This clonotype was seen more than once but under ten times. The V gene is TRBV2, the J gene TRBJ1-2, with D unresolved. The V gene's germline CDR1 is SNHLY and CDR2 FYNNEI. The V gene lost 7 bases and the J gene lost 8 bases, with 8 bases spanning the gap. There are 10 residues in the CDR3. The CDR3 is CASKTRGYTF. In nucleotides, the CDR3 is TGTGCCAGCAAGACGCGAGGCTACACCTTC.

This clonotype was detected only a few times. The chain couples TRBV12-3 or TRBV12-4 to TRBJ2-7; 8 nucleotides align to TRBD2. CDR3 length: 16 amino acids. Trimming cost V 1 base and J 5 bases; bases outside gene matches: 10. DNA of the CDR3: TGTGCCAGCAGTTTAGAGGCGGGGGGTCTCAGGAACGAGCAGTACTTC. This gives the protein CASSLEAGGLRNEQYF.

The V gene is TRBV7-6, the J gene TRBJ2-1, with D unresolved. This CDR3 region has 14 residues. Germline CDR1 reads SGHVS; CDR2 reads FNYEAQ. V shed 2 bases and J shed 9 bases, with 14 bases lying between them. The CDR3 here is CASSLRSDPAEQFF. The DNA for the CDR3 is TGTGCCAGCAGCTTAAGATCAGACCCGGCTGAGCAGTTCTTC.

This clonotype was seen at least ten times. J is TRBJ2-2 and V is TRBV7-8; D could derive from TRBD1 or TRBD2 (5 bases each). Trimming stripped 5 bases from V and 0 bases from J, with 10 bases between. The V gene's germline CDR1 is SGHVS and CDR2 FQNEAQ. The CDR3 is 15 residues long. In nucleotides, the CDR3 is TGTGCCAGCAGCAGAGGGACCTCGAACACCGGGGAGCTGTTTTTT. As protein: CASSRGTSNTGELFF.

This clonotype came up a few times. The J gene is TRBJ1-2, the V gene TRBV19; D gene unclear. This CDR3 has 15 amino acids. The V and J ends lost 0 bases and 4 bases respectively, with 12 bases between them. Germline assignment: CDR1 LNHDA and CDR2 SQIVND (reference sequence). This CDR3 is CASSIESGFLYGYTF. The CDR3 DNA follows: TGTGCCAGTAGTATAGAGAGCGGATTTCTCTATGGCTACACCTTC.

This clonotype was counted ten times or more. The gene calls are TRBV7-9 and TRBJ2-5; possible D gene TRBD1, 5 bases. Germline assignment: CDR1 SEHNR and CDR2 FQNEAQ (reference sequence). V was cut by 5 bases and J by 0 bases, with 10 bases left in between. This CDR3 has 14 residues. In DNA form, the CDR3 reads TGTGCCAGCAGCCCACCGACAGACCAAGAGACCCAGTACTTC. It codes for CASSPPTDQETQYF.

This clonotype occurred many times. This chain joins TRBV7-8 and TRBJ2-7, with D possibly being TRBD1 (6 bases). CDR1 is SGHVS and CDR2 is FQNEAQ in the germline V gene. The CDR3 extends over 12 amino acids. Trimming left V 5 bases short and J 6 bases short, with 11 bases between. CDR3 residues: CASSLRTVEQYF. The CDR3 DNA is TGTGCCAGCAGCCTTAGGACAGTCGAGCAGTACTTC.

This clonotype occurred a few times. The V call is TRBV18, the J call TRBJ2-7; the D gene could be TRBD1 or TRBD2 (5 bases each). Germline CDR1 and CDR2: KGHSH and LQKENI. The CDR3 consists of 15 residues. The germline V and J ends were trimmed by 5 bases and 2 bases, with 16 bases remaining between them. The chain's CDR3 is CASSNGGRGAYEQYV. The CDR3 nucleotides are TGTGCCAGCTCAAACGGAGGTCGAGGGGCCTACGAGCAGTACGTC.

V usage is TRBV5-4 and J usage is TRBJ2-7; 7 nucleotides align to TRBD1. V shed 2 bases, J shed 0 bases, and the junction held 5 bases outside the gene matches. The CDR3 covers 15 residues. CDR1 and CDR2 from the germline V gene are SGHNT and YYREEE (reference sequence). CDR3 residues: CASSFGQALSYEQYF. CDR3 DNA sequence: TGTGCCAGCAGCTTTGGACAGGCGCTCTCCTACGAGCAGTACTTC. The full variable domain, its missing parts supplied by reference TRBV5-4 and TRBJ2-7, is ETGVTQSPTHLIKTRGQQVTLRCSSQSGHNTVSWYQQALGQGPQFIFQYYREEENGRGNFPPRFSGLQFPNYSSELNVNALELDDSALYLCASSFGQALSYEQYFGPGTRLTVT.

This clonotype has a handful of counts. CDR3: CAISETGRPYEQYF. In DNA form, the CDR3 reads TGTGCCATCAGTGAAACGGGACGACCCTACGAGCAGTACTTC. V gene TRBV10-3 combines with J gene TRBJ2-7; D possibly matches TRBD1 or TRBD2 (5 bases each). CDR3 length equals 14 residues. Germline CDR1 ENHRY, CDR2 SYGVKD. Trimming shortened V by 3 bases and J by 2 bases, and 11 bases separated the two germline ends.

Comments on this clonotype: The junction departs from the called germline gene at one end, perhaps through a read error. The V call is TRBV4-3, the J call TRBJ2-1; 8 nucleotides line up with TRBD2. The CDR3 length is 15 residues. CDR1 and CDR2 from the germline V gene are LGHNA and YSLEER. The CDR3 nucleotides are TGCACCAGCAGCCAAGAGTCGGGGGGGGGAAATGAGCAGTTCTTC. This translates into CTSSQESGGGNEQFF.

The CDR3 DNA sequence: TGTGCCAGCAGGGGGAGAGATACGCAGTATTTT. Its protein product is CASRGRDTQYF. The rearrangement links TRBV7-9 to TRBJ2-3; the D gene is possibly TRBD2 (5 bases). Trimming pared 6 bases from V and 5 bases from J, leaving 6 bases between. CDR3 length: 11 residues. Germline assignment: CDR1 SEHNR and CDR2 FQNEAQ (reference sequence).

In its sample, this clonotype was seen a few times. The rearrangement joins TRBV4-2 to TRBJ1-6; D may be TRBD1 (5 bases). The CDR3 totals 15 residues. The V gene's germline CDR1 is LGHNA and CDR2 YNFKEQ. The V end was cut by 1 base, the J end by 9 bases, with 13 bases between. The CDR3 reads CASSQGGGASSPLHF. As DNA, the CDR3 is TGTGCCAGCAGCCAAGGAGGAGGGGCAAGTTCACCCCTCCACTTT.

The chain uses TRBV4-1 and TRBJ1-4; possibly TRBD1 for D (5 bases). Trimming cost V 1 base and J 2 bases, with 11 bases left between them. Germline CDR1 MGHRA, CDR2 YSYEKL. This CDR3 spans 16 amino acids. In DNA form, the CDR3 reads TGCGCCAGCAGCCAAGGTTTCCGGGACACTAATGAAAAACTGTTTTTT. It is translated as CASSQGFRDTNEKLFF.

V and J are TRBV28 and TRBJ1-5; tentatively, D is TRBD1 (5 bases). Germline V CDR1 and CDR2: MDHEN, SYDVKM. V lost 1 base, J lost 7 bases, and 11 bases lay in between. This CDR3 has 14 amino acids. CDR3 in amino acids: CASSLFQGRQPQHF. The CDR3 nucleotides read TGTGCCAGCAGTTTATTTCAGGGAAGACAGCCCCAGCATTTT. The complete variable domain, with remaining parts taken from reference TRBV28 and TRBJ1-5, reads DVKVTQSSRYLVKRTGEKVFLECVQDMDHENMFWYRQDPGLGLRLIYFSYDVKMKEKGDIPEGYSVSREKKERFSLILESASTNQTSMYLCASSLFQGRQPQHFGDGTRLSIL.

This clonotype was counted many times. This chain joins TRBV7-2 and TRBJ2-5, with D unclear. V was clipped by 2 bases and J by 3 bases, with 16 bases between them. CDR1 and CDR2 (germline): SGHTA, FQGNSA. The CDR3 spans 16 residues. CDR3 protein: CASSLLGSVNKETQYF. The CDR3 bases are TGTGCCAGCAGCTTATTAGGATCCGTGAACAAAGAGACCCAGTACTTC.

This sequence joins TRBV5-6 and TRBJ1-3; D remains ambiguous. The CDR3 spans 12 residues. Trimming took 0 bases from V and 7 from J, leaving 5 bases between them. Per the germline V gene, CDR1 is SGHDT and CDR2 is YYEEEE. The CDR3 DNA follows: TGTGCCAGCAGCTTGGCCGCGAACACCATATATTTT. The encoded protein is CASSLAANTIYF.

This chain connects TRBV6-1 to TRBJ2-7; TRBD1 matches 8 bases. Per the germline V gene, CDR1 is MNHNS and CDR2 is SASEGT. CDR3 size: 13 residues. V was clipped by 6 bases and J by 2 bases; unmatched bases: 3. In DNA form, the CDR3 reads TGTGCCAGCAGGGACAGGGTAACCTACGAGCAGTACGTC. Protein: CASRDRVTYEQYV.

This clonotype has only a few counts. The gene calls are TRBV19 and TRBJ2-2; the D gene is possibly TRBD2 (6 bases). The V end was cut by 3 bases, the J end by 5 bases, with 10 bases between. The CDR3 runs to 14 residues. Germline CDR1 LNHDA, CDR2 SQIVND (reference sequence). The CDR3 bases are TGTGCCAGTAGTATCGGCGGGGATACCGGGGAGCTGTTTTTT. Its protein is CASSIGGDTGELFF.

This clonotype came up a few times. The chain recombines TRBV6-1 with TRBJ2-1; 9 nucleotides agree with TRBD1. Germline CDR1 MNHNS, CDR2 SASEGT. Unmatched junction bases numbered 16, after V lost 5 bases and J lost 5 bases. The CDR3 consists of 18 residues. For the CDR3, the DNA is TGTGCCAGCAGTCCAAAGATACCGGGACAGGGTCGGGACAATGAGCAGTTCTTC. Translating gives CASSPKIPGQGRDNEQFF.

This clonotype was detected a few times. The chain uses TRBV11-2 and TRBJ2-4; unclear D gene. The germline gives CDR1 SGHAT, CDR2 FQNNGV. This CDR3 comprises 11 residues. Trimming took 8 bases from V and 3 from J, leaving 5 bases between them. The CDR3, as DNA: TGTGCCAGCGGCAACAAAAACATTCAGTACTTC. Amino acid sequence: CASGNKNIQYF. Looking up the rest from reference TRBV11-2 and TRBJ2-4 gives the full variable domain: EAGVAQSPRYKIIEKRQSVAFWCNPISGHATLYWYQQILGQGPKLLIQFQNNGVVDDSQLPKDRFSAERLKGVDSTLKIQPAKLEDSAVYLCASGNKNIQYFGAGTRLSVL.

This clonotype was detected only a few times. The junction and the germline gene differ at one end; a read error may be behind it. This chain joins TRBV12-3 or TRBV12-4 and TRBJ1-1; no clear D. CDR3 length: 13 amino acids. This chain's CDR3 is CASRLGFRTEAFF. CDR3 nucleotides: TGTGCCAGCAGGCTGGGCTTTCGCACTGAAGCCTTCTTT.

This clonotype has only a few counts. The CDR3 sequence is CASTPLADTQYF. The CDR3 nucleotides are TGTGCCAGCACCCCCTTGGCAGATACGCAGTATTTT. The chain carries TRBV2 and TRBJ2-3; no definite D call. Germline V gene sequence: CDR1 SNHLY, CDR2 FYNNEI. V was pared by 7 bases and J by 4 bases, with 9 bases between. This CDR3 comprises 12 residues.